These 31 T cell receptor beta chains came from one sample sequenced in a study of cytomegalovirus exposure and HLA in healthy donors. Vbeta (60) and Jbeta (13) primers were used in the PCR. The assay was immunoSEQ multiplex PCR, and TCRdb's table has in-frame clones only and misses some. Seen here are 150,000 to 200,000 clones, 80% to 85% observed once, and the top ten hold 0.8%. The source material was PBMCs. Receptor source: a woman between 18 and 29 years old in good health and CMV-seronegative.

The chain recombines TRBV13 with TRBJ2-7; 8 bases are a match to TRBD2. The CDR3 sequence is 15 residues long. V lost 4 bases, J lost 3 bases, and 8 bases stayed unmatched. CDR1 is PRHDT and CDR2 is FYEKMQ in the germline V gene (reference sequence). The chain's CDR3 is CASSSGAGEDYEQYF. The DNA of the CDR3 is TGTGCCAGCAGCTCCGGAGCGGGAGAGGACTACGAGCAGTACTTC.

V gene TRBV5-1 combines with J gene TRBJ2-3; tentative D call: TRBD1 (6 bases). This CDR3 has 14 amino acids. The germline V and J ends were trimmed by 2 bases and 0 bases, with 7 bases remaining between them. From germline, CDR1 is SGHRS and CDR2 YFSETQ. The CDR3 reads CASSLQGSTDTQYF. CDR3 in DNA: TGCGCCAGCAGCTTACAGGGAAGCACAGATACGCAGTATTTT.

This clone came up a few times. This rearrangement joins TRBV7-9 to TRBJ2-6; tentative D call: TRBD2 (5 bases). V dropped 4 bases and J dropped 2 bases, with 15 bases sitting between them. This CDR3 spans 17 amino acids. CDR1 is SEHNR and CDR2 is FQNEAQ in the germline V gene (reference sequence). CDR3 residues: CASSSGLLGAGANVLTF. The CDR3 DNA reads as TGTGCCAGCAGCTCCGGGTTGCTCGGGGCTGGGGCCAACGTCCTGACTTTC.

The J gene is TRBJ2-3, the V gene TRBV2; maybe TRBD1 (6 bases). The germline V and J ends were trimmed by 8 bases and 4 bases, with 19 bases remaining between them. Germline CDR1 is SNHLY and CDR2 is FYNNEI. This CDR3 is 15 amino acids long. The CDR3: CASQQGTLGADTQYF. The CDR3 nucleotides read TGTGCCAGCCAACAAGGGACATTGGGGGCAGATACGCAGTATTTT.

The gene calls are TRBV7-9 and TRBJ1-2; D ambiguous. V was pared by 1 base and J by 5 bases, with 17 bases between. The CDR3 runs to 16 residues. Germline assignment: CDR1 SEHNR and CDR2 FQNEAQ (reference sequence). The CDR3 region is CASSLEESTLRYGYTF. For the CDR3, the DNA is TGTGCCAGCAGCTTAGAGGAGAGCACCCTGAGGTATGGCTACACCTTC. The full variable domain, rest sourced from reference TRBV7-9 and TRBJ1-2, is DTGVSQNPRHKITKRGQNVTFRCDPISEHNRLYWYRQTLGQGPEFLTYFQNEAQLEKSRLLSDRFSAERPKGSFSTLEIQRTEQGDSAMYLCASSLEESTLRYGYTFGSGTRLTVV.

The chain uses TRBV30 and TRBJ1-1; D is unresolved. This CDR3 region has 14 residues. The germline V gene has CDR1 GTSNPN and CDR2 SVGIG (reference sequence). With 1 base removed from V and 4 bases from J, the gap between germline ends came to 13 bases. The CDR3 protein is CAWSDPGYGTEAFF. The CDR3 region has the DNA TGTGCCTGGAGTGATCCAGGCTATGGCACTGAAGCTTTCTTT.

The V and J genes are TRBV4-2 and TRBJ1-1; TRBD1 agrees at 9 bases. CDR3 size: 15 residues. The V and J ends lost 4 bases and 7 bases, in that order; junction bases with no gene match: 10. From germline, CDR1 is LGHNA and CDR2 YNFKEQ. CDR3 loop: CASSLRTGDVSEAFF. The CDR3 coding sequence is TGTGCCAGCAGCCTCCGGACAGGGGACGTAAGTGAAGCTTTCTTT.

CDR3 protein: CASSLSGTGDNEQFF. CDR3 coding DNA: TGTGCCAGCAGTTTGTCCGGGACAGGGGACAATGAGCAGTTCTTC. The genes are TRBV5-5 and TRBJ2-1; 10 bases map to TRBD1. The germline gives CDR1 SGHKS, CDR2 YYEKEE (reference sequence). V lost 5 bases, J lost 5 bases, and 7 bases stayed unmatched. This CDR3 comprises 15 residues.

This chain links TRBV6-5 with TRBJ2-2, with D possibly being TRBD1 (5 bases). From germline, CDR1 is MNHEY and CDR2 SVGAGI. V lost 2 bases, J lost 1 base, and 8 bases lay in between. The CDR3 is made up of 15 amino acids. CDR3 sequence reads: CASSYRQGNTGELFF. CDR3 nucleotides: TGTGCCAGCAGTTACAGGCAGGGGAACACCGGGGAGCTGTTTTTT.

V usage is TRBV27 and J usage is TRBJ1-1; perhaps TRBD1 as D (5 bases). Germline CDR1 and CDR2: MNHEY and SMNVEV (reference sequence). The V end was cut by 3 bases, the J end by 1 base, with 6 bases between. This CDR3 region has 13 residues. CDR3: CASSFGQNTEAFF. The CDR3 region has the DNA TGTGCCAGCAGTTTTGGACAGAACACTGAAGCTTTCTTT.

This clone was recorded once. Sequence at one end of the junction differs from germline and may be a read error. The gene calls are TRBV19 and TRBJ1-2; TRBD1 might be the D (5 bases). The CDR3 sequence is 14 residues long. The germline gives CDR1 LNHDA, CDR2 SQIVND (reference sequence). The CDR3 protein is CANSIQSGYYGYTF. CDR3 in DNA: TGTGCCAATAGTATCCAATCAGGGTACTATGGCTACACCTTC.

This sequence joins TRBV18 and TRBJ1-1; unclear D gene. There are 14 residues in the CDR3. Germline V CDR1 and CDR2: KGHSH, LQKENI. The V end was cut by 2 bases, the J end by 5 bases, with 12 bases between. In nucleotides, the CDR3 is TGTGCCAGCTCACCATCATCTGCGGAGACTGAAGCTTTCTTT. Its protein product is CASSPSSAETEAFF. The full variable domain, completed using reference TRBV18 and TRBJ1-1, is NAGVMQNPRHLVRRRGQEARLRCSPMKGHSHVYWYRQLPEEGLKFMVYLQKENIIDESGMPKERFSAEFPKEGPSILRIQQVVRGDSAAYFCASSPSSAETEAFFGQGTRLTVV.

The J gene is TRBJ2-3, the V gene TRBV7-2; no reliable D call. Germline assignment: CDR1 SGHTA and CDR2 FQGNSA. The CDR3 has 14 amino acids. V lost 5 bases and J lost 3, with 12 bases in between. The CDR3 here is CASSPTVGTDTQYF. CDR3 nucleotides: TGTGCCAGCAGCCCGACGGTCGGGACAGATACGCAGTATTTT. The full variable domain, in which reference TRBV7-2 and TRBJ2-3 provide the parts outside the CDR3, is GAGVSQSPSNKVTEKGKDVELRCDPISGHTALYWYRQSLGQGLEFLIYFQGNSAPDKSGLPSDRFSAERTGGSVSTLTIQRTQQEDSAVYLCASSPTVGTDTQYFGPGTRLTVL.

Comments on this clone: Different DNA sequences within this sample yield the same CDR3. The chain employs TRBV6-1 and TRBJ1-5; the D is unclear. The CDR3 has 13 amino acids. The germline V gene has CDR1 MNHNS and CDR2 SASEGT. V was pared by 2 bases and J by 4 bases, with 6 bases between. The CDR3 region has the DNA TGTGCCAGCAGTGAACGAGAGAATCAGCCCCAGCATTTT. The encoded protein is CASSERENQPQHF.

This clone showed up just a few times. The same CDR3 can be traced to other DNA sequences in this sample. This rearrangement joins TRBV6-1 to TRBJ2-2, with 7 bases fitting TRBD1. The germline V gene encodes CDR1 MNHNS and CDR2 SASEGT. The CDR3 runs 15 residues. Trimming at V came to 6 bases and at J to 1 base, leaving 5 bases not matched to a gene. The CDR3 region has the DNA TGTGCCAGCAGCTCCGGGACAGTGAACACCGGGGAGCTGTTTTTT. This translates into CASSSGTVNTGELFF.

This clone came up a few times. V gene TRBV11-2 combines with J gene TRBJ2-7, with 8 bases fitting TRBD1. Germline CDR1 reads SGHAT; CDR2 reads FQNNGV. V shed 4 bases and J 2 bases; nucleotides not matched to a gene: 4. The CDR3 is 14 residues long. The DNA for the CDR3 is TGTGCCAGCAGCTCCGGACAGGGCCCCTACGAGCAGTACTTC. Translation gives CASSSGQGPYEQYF.

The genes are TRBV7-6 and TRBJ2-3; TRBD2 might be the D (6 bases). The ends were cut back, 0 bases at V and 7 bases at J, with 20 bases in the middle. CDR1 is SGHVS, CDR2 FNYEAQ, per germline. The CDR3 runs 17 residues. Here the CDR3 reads CASSLALGTAFVNTQYF. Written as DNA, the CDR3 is TGTGCCAGCAGCTTAGCTTTGGGGACTGCCTTTGTTAATACGCAGTATTTT. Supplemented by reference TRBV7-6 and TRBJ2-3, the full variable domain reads GAGVSQSPRYKVTKRGQDVALRCDPISGHVSLYWYRQALGQGPEFLTYFNYEAQQDKSGLPNDRFSAERPEGSISTLTIQRTEQRDSAMYRCASSLALGTAFVNTQYFGPGTRLTVL.

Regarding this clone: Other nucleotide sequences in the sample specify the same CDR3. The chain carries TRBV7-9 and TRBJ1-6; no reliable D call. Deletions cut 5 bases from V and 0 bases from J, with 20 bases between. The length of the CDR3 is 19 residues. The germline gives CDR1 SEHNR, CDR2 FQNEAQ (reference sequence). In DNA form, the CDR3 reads TGTGCCAGCAGCGAAGGGTTGGAGGGCGAGAGCTCCTATAATTCACCCCTCCACTTT. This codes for CASSEGLEGESSYNSPLHF.

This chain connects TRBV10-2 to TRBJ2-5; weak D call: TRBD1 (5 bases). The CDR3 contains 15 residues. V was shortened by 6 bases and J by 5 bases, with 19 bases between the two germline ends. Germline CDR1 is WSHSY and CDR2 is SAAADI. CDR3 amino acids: CASRETVLFQETQYF. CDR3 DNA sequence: TGCGCCAGCAGAGAGACAGTTCTTTTCCAGGAGACCCAGTACTTC.

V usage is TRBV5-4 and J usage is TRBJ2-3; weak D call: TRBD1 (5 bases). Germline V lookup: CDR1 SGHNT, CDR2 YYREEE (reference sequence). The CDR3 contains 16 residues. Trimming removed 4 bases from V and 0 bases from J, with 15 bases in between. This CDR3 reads CASSPRTAGSTDTQYF. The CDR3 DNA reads TGTGCCAGCAGCCCTAGGACGGCAGGGAGCACAGATACGCAGTATTTT.

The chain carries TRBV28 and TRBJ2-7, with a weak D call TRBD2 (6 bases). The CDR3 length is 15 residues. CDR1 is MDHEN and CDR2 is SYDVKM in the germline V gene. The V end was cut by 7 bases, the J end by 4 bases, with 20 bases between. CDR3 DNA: TGTGCCAGCACCCCCTTCTACGGGAGTACGTACGAGCAGTACTTC. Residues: CASTPFYGSTYEQYF.

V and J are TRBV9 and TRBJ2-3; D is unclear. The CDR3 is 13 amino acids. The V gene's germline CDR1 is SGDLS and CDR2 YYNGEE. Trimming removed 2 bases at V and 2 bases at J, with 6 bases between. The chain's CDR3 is CASSVGPTDTQYF. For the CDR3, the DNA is TGTGCCAGCAGCGTGGGCCCCACAGATACGCAGTATTTT. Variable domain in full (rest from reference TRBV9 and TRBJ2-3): DSGVTQTPKHLITATGQRVTLRCSPRSGDLSVYWYQQSLDQGLQFLIQYYNGEERAKGNILERFSAQQFPDLHSELNLSSLELGDSALYFCASSVGPTDTQYFGPGTRLTVL.

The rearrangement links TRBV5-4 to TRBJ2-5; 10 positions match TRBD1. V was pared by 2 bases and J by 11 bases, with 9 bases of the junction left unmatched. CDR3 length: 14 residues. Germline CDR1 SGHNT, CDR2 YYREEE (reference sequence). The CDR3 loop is CASSFGQGVREQYF. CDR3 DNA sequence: TGTGCCAGCAGCTTCGGACAGGGGGTAAGAGAGCAGTACTTC.

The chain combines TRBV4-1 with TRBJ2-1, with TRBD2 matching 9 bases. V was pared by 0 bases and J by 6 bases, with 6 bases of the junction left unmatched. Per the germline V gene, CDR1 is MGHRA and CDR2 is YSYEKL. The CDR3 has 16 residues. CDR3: CASSQEREGTFNEQFF. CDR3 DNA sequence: TGCGCCAGCAGCCAAGAGCGGGAGGGCACATTCAATGAGCAGTTCTTC.

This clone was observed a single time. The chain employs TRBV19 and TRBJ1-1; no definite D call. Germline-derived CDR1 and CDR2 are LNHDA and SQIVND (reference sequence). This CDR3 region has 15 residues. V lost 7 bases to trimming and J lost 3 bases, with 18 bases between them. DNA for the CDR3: TGTGCCAGTATCCAACGCCCCAACCGGGACACTGAAGCTTTCTTT. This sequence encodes CASIQRPNRDTEAFF.

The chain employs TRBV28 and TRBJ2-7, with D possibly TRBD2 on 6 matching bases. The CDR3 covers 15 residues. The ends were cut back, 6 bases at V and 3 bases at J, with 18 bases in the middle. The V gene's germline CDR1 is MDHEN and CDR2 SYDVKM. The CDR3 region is CASRVPGDAFYEQYF. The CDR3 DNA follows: TGTGCCAGCAGGGTGCCGGGAGATGCATTCTACGAGCAGTACTTC.

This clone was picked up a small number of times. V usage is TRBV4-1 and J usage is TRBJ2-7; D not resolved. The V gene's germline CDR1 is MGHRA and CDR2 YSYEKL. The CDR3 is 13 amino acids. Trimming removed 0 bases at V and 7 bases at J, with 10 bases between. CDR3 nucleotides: TGCGCCAGCAGCCAAGAATTGTCGAGGGAGCAGTACTTC. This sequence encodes CASSQELSREQYF.

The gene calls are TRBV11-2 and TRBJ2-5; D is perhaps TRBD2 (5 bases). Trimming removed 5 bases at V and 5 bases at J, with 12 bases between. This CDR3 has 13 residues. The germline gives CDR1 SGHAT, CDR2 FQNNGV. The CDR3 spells CASSLREGETQYF. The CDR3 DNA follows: TGTGCCAGCAGCCTTAGAGAGGGTGAGACCCAGTACTTC. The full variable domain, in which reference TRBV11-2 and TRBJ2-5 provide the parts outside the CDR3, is EAGVAQSPRYKIIEKRQSVAFWCNPISGHATLYWYQQILGQGPKLLIQFQNNGVVDDSQLPKDRFSAERLKGVDSTLKIQPAKLEDSAVYLCASSLREGETQYFGPGTRLLVL.

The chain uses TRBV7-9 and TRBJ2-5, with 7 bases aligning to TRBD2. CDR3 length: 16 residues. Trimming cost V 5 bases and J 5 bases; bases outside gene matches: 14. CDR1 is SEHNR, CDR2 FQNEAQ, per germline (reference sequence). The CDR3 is CASSASGTTSWETQYF. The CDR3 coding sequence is TGTGCCAGCAGCGCATCAGGGACTACCTCTTGGGAGACCCAGTACTTC.

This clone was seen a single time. The CDR3 nucleotides are TGTGCCACTGAGACGGGCGGGAGTCTAAATGAGCAGTTCTTC. It is translated as CATETGGSLNEQFF. This rearrangement joins TRBV10-3 to TRBJ2-1; TRBD2 aligns across 7 bases. Germline CDR1 and CDR2: ENHRY and SYGVKD. After removal of 10 bases from V and 7 bases from J, the junction contained 13 bases not matched to a gene. The CDR3 extends over 14 amino acids.

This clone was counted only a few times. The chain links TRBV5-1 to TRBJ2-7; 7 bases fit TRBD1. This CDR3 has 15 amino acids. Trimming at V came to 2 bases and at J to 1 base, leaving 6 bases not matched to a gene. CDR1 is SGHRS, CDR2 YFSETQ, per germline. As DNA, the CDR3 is TGCGCCAGCAGCTTAAACACAGGGGTATCCTACGAGCAGTACTTC. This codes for CASSLNTGVSYEQYF.